The next 26 T cell receptor beta chains were all read from a single sample in a study of CD8 T cells in Susac syndrome. Random hexamers were used to reverse transcribe an amount of about 0.5 to 1 ug RNA. TCRdb redid the calling of the immunoSEQ multiplex PCR reads with MiXCR, one entry per CDR3 protein. The sample carries over 150,000 distinct CDR3 sequences, around 94% recorded once. The source material was CD4+ T cells from PBMCs. Every receptor here comes from a human donor with Susac syndrome.

The chain uses TRBV30 and TRBJ2-3; perhaps TRBD1 as D (6 bases). The CDR3 runs to 12 residues. Trimming stripped 4 bases from V and 1 base from J, with 6 bases between. Germline assignment: CDR1 GTSNPN and CDR2 SVGIG (reference sequence). CDR3 coding DNA: TGTGCCTGGACAGGGGGCACAGATACGCAGTATTTT. It is translated as CAWTGGTDTQYF.

The chain has TRBV18 and TRBJ1-1; tentative D call: TRBD1 (5 bases). Per the germline V gene, CDR1 is KGHSH and CDR2 is LQKENI. This CDR3 is built from 15 residues. V shed 2 bases and J shed 2 bases, with 12 bases lying between them. The CDR3 nucleotides are TGTGCCAGCTCACCAAGAAAGGGGATAAACACTGAAGCTTTCTTT. Its translation: CASSPRKGINTEAFF.

The chain has TRBV2 and TRBJ1-1; D remains unclear. This CDR3 region has 13 residues. V lost 7 bases and J 2 bases, leaving 11 bases between the germline ends. Per the germline V gene, CDR1 is SNHLY and CDR2 is FYNNEI. DNA of the CDR3: TGTGCCAGCACTCAAACCCCTAACACTGAAGCTTTCTTT. Translating gives CASTQTPNTEAFF.

The CDR3 loop reads CAILSEGYGEQYF. CDR3 in DNA: TGTGCCATCCTCTCTGAGGGGTATGGCGAGCAGTACTTC. The chain carries TRBV10-3 and TRBJ2-7; D possibly matches TRBD1 or TRBD2 (5 bases each). This CDR3 has 13 residues. The germline V gene encodes CDR1 ENHRY and CDR2 SYGVKD. V was cut by 8 bases and J by 6 bases, with 17 bases left in between.

The chain has TRBV28 and TRBJ2-1; the D gene is possibly TRBD2 (6 bases). The CDR3 runs 13 residues. Trimming took 5 bases from V and 12 from J, leaving 17 bases between them. Germline V gene data show CDR1 as MDHEN and CDR2 as SYDVKM. This chain's CDR3 is CASSLAPSARQFF. CDR3 in DNA: TGTGCCAGCAGTCTAGCCCCTAGCGCGAGGCAGTTCTTC.

Only a few counts were recorded for this clonotype. The CDR3 nucleotides are TGTGCCAGCAGCTTAGAACCCCCACTAGTTGCCTACGAGCAGTACTTC. Its translation: CASSLEPPLVAYEQYF. This chain connects TRBV11-2 to TRBJ2-7; possible D gene TRBD2, 5 bases. The V end was cut by 0 bases, the J end by 2 bases, with 14 bases between. The CDR3 is 16 amino acids. Germline CDR1 and CDR2: SGHAT and FQNNGV.

The chain joins TRBV28 to TRBJ1-2; D is ambiguous. The CDR3 covers 12 residues. Germline V gene lookup returns CDR1 MDHEN and CDR2 SYDVKM. The V and J ends lost 1 base and 6 bases respectively, with 6 bases between them. The CDR3 loop reads CASSLSRDGYTF. The DNA for the CDR3 is TGTGCCAGCAGTTTATCAAGGGATGGCTACACCTTC.

Here the CDR3 DNA reads TGTGCCAGCGAAGGCGGGGGGTATGGGGTAGAGACCCAGTACTTC. Translating gives CASEGGGYGVETQYF. The rearrangement uses TRBV28 and TRBJ2-5; 8 bases fit TRBD2. CDR3 length equals 15 residues. The V and J ends lost 8 bases and 4 bases, in that order; junction bases with no gene match: 12. The germline V gene encodes CDR1 MDHEN and CDR2 SYDVKM.

The chain links TRBV29-1 to TRBJ1-1; D is ambiguous. Per the germline V gene, CDR1 is SQVTM and CDR2 is ANQGSEA. The CDR3 is 10 amino acids. V was shortened by 4 bases and J by 8 bases, with 8 bases between the two germline ends. CDR3 residues: CSVGGREAFF. The CDR3 region has the DNA TGCAGCGTTGGGGGTCGGGAAGCTTTCTTT.

The J gene is TRBJ2-1, the V gene TRBV29-1, with TRBD2 identical over 12 bases. Germline trimming cut 7 bases from V and 7 bases from J; bases unmatched to any gene: 2. This CDR3 has 12 amino acids. Germline-derived CDR1 and CDR2 are SQVTM and ANQGSEA. The CDR3 DNA is TGCAGCGGTGGACTAGCGGGAAATGAGCAGTTCTTC. It codes for CSGGLAGNEQFF.

This chain connects TRBV25-1 to TRBJ2-7, with D perhaps matching TRBD2 (6 bases). Deletions cut 8 bases from V and 0 bases from J, with 14 bases between. Germline assignment: CDR1 MGHDK and CDR2 SYGVNS. The CDR3 length is 14 residues. CDR3 residues: CASEKPGSSYEQYF. The CDR3 DNA is TGTGCCAGCGAGAAGCCCGGGAGCTCCTACGAGCAGTACTTC.

The chain carries TRBV20-1 and TRBJ1-4; no definite D call. This CDR3 contains 16 residues. The V end lost 6 bases, the J end lost 12 bases, and 29 bases lay between the germline ends. CDR1 is DFQATT and CDR2 is SNEGSKA in the germline V gene (reference sequence). This CDR3 reads CSAFLGNGVGREQLFF. The CDR3 nucleotides read TGCAGTGCCTTCCTTGGAAATGGCGTCGGGAGAGAACAACTGTTTTTT.

J is TRBJ2-1 and V is TRBV18; D is perhaps TRBD2 (7 bases). This CDR3 is built from 14 residues. Trimming shortened V by 3 bases and J by 8 bases, and 14 bases separated the two germline ends. Germline V gene sequence: CDR1 KGHSH, CDR2 LQKENI. This CDR3 is CASSPLGGGDEQFF. CDR3 nucleotide sequence: TGTGCCAGCTCACCCCTGGGGGGGGGCGATGAGCAGTTCTTC.

The chain couples TRBV4-2 to TRBJ2-7, with TRBD2 matching 16 bases. Germline V gives CDR1 LGHNA, CDR2 YNFKEQ. There are 16 residues in the CDR3. The junction had 5 bases not matched to a gene; V was cut back by 3 bases and J by 6 bases. Here the CDR3 reads CASSQGTSGGAGEQYF. CDR3 nucleotides: TGTGCCAGCAGCCAGGGGACTAGCGGGGGGGCAGGCGAGCAGTACTTC.

The V gene is TRBV20-1, the J gene TRBJ1-1, with unresolved D. The V gene lost 0 bases and the J gene lost 1 base, with 12 bases spanning the gap. This CDR3 contains 15 residues. CDR1 DFQATT and CDR2 SNEGSKA come from the germline V gene (reference sequence). The CDR3 loop is CSAREWRKGNTEAFF. The CDR3 coding sequence is TGCAGTGCTAGAGAATGGAGGAAGGGGAACACTGAAGCTTTCTTT.

This chain links TRBV4-1 with TRBJ1-2, with TRBD1 identical over 8 bases. Germline V lookup: CDR1 MGHRA, CDR2 YSYEKL. With 4 bases clipped from V and 3 bases from J, the junction kept 10 bases outside the gene matches. This CDR3 is built from 16 residues. The CDR3 reads CASSPSHLQGDYGYTF. The CDR3 coding sequence is TGCGCCAGCAGCCCATCCCACTTACAGGGGGACTATGGCTACACCTTC.

The genes are TRBV6-6 and TRBJ2-5; 10 nucleotides align to TRBD2. V was pared by 5 bases and J by 3 bases, with 9 bases of the junction left unmatched. The germline gives CDR1 MNHNY, CDR2 SVGAGI (reference sequence). The CDR3 totals 16 residues. The CDR3 region is CASSPRASGSEETQYF. DNA of the CDR3: TGTGCCAGCAGTCCCAGGGCTAGCGGGAGCGAAGAGACCCAGTACTTC.

In DNA, the CDR3 is TGTGCTAGTGGTTTTGGTAAAGACGTTAACAGGGAAGGAAGACAGCCCCAGCATTTT. As protein: CASGFGKDVNREGRQPQHF. The chain couples TRBV12-5 to TRBJ1-5; weak D call: TRBD1 (6 bases). V was pared by 3 bases and J by 7 bases, with 28 bases between. The germline V gene encodes CDR1 LGHNT and CDR2 FRNRAP. CDR3 length: 19 amino acids.

The chain joins TRBV30 to TRBJ2-1; D ambiguous. The CDR3 has 12 amino acids. From germline, CDR1 is GTSNPN and CDR2 SVGIG (reference sequence). V lost 0 bases, J lost 9 bases, and 9 bases lay in between. Written as DNA, the CDR3 is TGTGCCTGGAGTGTAGGCCCCAGTGAGCAGTTCTTC. This gives the protein CAWSVGPSEQFF.

This chain joins TRBV20-1 and TRBJ2-7; 11 bases are a match to TRBD2. Germline CDR1 DFQATT, CDR2 SNEGSKA (reference sequence). Trimming removed 6 bases from V and 6 bases from J; junction bases left unmatched: 22. This CDR3 spans 18 amino acids. The CDR3 DNA reads TGCAGTGCCAGCAGTAGGCGGCTAGCGGGAGGTTATGCGGTCGAGCAGTACTTC. It codes for CSASSRRLAGGYAVEQYF.

The J gene is TRBJ2-1, the V gene TRBV27; D might be TRBD2 (5 bases). Germline values: CDR1 MNHEY, CDR2 SMNVEV (reference sequence). The V and J ends lost 10 bases and 0 bases respectively, with 22 bases between them. The CDR3 has 17 residues. The chain's CDR3 is CATGGRAGVGSYNEQFF. In DNA form, the CDR3 reads TGTGCCACTGGTGGGCGGGCCGGGGTCGGCTCCTACAATGAGCAGTTCTTC.

The chain links TRBV30 to TRBJ1-1, with 9 bases lining up with TRBD1. The V gene's germline CDR1 is GTSNPN and CDR2 SVGIG (reference sequence). This CDR3 has 15 residues. Trimming took 1 base from V and 0 from J; bases not matched to a gene: 3. The CDR3 DNA is TGTGCCTGGAGTGCAGGACAGGGGATGAACACTGAAGCTTTCTTT. Translating gives CAWSAGQGMNTEAFF.

The chain employs TRBV20-1 and TRBJ1-6, with 7 bases lining up with TRBD1. This CDR3 has 16 amino acids. The germline CDR1 and CDR2 sequences are DFQATT and SNEGSKA (reference sequence). With V trimmed by 1 base and J by 6 bases, 9 bases remained unmatched. The chain's CDR3 is CSARVPPGTVNSPLHF. CDR3 nucleotides: TGCAGTGCTAGAGTCCCCCCCGGGACAGTTAATTCACCCCTCCACTTT.

This chain links TRBV7-2 with TRBJ2-1; TRBD2 matches at 9 bases. The CDR3 consists of 16 residues. V lost 1 base to trimming and J lost 4 bases; unmatched junction nucleotides: 5. The germline V gene encodes CDR1 SGHTA and CDR2 FQGNSA. The CDR3 reads CASSLVAGGRYNEQFF. CDR3 sequence (DNA): TGTGCCAGCAGCTTAGTCGCGGGGGGGCGGTACAATGAGCAGTTCTTC.

The gene calls are TRBV5-4 and TRBJ2-1; TRBD1 or TRBD2 may be the D gene (5 bases each). Germline values: CDR1 SGHNT, CDR2 YYREEE (reference sequence). The V and J ends lost 4 bases and 2 bases respectively, with 19 bases between them. CDR3 length: 17 amino acids. CDR3 sequence (DNA): TGTGCCAGCAGCGACCGATGGGACGGACGGACCTACAATGAGCAGTTCTTC. It yields the protein CASSDRWDGRTYNEQFF.

The V call is TRBV28, the J call TRBJ1-2; 9 bases agree with TRBD1. The CDR3 consists of 16 residues. V was pared by 7 bases and J by 3 bases, with 12 bases of the junction left unmatched. The germline V gene has CDR1 MDHEN and CDR2 SYDVKM. CDR3 coding DNA: TGTGCCAGCACCTTCTTAGGACAGGGGAGGCACTATGGCTACACCTTC. It codes for CASTFLGQGRHYGYTF.